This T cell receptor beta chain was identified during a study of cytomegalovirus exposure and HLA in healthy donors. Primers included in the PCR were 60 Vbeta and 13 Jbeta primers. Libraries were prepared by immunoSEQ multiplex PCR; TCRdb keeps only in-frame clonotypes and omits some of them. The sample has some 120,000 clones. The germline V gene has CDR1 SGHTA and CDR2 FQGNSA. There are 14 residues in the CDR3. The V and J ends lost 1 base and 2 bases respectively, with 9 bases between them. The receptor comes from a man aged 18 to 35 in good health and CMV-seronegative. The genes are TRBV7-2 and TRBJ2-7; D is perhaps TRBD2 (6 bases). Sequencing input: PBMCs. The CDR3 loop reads CASSLDSGPYEQYF. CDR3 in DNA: TGTGCCAGCAGCTTAGATAGCGGACCCTACGAGCAGTACTTC.